This T cell receptor (beta chain) is drawn from a study of T cells in narcolepsy. Findings of the study overall: Comparing one patient's CSF and blood CD4+ clonotypes highlighted HCRT- and TRIB2-specific autoreactive clonotypes. Healthy controls reportedly lacked the autoreactive clonotypes serially found in patients' blood.

Worth noting for this clone: Its antigen is undetermined.

Per the germline V gene, CDR1 is MDHEN and CDR2 is SYDVKM. The CDR3 is made up of 12 amino acids. The data were produced by immunoSEQ multiplex PCR, yet TCRdb's version contains in-frame clones alone and is incomplete. The sample holds 25,000 to 35,000 clones; under 90% are singletons and the top ten take approximately 1.2%. The chain has TRBV28 and TRBJ2-5; D not certain. The end of the DNA is better explained by TRBJ2-7, so the J call may be wrong. The source material was CD45RA- memory CD4+ T cells from PBMCs. The origin of this receptor is a human donor with narcolepsy. The CDR3 reads CASSSDSYEQYF. DNA of the CDR3: TGTGCCAGCAGCTCAGACTCCTACGAGCAGTACTTC.